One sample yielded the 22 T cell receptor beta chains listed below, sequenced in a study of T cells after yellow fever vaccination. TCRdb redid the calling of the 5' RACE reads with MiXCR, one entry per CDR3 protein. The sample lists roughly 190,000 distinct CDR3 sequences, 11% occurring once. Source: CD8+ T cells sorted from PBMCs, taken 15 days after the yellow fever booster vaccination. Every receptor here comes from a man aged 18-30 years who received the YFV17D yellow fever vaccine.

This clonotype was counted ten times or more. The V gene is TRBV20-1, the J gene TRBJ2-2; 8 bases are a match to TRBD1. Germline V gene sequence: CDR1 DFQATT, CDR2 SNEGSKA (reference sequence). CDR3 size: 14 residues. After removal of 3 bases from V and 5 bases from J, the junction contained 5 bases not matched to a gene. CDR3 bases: TGCAGTGCTAGGCACAGGGGGAGGACCGGGGAGCTGTTTTTT. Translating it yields CSARHRGRTGELFF.

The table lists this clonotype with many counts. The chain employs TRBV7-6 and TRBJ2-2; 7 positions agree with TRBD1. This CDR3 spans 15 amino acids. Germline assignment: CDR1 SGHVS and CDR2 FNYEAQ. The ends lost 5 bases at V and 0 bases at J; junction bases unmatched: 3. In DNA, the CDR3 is TGTGCCAGCAGCCTCACAGGGGCGAACACCGGGGAGCTGTTTTTT. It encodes CASSLTGANTGELFF.

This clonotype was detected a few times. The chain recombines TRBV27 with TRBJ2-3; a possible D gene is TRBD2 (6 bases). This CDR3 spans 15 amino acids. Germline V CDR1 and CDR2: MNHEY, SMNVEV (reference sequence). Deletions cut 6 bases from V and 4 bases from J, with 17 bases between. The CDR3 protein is CASSQWSGSADTQYF. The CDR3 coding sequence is TGTGCCAGCAGCCAATGGAGCGGGTCGGCAGATACGCAGTATTTT.

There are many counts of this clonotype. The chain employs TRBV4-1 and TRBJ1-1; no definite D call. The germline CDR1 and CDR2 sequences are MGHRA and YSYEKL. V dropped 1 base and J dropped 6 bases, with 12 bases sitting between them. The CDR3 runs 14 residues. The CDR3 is CASSQAPERAEAFF. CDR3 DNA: TGCGCCAGCAGCCAAGCGCCGGAACGCGCTGAAGCTTTCTTT.

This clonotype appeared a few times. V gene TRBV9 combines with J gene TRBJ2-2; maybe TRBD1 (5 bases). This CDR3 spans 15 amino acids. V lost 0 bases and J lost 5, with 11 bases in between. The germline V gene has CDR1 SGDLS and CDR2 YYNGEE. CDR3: CASSVGGRTTGELFF. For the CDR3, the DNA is TGTGCCAGCAGCGTAGGGGGCAGAACTACCGGGGAGCTGTTTTTT. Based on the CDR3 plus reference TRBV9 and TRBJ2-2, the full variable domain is DSGVTQTPKHLITATGQRVTLRCSPRSGDLSVYWYQQSLDQGLQFLIQYYNGEERAKGNILERFSAQQFPDLHSELNLSSLELGDSALYFCASSVGGRTTGELFFGEGSRLTVL.

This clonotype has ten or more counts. DNA of the CDR3: TGCGCCAGCAGCTTGGAGGGGACTAGCGGGGGCGCAGATACGCAGTATTTT. Translation: CASSLEGTSGGADTQYF. This chain links TRBV5-1 with TRBJ2-3; 14 nucleotides align to TRBD2. J gave up 4 bases and V 0 bases, and 4 bases lay outside the gene matches. Germline V lookup: CDR1 SGHRS, CDR2 YFSETQ. CDR3 size: 17 residues.

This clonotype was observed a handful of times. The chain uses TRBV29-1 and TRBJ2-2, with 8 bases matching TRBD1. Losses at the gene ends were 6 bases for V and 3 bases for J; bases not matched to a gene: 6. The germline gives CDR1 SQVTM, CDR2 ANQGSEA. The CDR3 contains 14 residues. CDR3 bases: TGCAGCGTCACGGACAGGGCCGACACCGGGGAGCTGTTTTTT. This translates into CSVTDRADTGELFF.

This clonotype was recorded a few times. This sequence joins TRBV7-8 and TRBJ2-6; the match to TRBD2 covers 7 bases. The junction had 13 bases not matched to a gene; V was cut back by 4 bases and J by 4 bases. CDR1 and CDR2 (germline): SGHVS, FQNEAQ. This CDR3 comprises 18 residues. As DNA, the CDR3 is TGTGCCAGCAGCTACCCCTTCGGGGGGAGAGCCGGGGCCAACGTCCTGACTTTC. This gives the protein CASSYPFGGRAGANVLTF.

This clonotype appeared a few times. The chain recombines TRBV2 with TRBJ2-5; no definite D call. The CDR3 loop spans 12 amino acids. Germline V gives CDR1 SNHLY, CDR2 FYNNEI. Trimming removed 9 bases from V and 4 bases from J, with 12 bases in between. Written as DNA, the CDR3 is TGTGCCAGGAGAGTCCTCGGAGAGACCCAGTACTTC. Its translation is CARRVLGETQYF.

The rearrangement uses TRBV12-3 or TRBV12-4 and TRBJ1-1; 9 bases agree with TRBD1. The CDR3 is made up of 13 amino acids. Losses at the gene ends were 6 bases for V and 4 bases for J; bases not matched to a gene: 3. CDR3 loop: CASRGTGTTEAFF. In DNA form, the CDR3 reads TGTGCCAGCAGGGGGACAGGGACCACTGAAGCTTTCTTT.

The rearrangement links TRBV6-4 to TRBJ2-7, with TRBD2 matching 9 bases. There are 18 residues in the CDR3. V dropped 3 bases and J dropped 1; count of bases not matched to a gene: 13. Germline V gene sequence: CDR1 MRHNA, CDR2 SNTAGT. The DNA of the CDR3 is TGTGCCAGCAGTGAGGTTAGCGGGGGTAGAAGAGTATCCTACGAGCAGTACTTC. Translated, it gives CASSEVSGGRRVSYEQYF.

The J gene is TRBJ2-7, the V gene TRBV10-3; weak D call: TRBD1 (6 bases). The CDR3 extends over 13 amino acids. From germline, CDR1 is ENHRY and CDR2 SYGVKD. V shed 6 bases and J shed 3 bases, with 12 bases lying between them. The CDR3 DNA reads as TGTGCCATCAGCCAGGCAGGGGACTACGAGCAGTACGTC. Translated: CAISQAGDYEQYV.

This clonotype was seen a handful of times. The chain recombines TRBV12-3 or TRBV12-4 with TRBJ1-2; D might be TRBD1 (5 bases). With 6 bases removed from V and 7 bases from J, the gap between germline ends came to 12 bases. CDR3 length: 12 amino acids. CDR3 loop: CASSLGTGGYTF. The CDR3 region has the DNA TGTGCCAGCAGCCTGGGGACGGGTGGCTACACCTTC.

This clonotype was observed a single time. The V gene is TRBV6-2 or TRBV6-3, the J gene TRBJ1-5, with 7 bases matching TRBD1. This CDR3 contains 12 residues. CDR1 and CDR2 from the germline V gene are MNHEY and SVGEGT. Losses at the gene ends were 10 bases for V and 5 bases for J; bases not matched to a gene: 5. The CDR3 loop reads CATRQGHQPQHF. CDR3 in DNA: TGTGCCACGAGACAGGGCCATCAGCCCCAGCATTTT.

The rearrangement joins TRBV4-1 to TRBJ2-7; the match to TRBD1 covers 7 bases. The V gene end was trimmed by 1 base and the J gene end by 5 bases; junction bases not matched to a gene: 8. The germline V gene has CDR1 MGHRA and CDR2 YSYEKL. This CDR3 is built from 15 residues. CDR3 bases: TGCGCCAGCAGCCAAGGTAGGGGGCGCCGGAACGAGCAGTACTTC. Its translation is CASSQGRGRRNEQYF.

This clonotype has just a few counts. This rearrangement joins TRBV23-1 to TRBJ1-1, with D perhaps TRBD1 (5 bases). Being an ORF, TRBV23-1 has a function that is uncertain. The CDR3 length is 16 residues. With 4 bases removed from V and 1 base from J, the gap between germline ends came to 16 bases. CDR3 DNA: TGCGCCAGCAGTCCCCTCAGGGCGGGACCGAACACTGAAGCTTTCTTT. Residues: CASSPLRAGPNTEAFF.

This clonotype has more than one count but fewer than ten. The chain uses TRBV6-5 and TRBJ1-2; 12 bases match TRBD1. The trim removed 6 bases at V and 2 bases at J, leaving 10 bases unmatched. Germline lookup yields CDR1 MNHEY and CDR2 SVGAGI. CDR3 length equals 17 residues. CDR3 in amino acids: CASRTPGTGGSNYGYTF. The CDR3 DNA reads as TGTGCCAGCAGAACCCCCGGGACAGGGGGCTCCAACTATGGCTACACCTTC.

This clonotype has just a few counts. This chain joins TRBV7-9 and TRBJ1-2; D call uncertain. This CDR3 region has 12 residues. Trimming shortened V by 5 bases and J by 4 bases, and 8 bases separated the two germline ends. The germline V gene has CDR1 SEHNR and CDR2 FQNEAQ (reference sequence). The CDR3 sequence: CASSPPSYGYTF. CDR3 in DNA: TGTGCCAGCAGCCCCCCCAGCTATGGCTACACCTTC.

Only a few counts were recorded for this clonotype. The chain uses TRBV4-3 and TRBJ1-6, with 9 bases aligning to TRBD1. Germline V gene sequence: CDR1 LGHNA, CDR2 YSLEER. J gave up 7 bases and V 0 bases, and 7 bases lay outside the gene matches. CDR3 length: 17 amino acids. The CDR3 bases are TGCGCCAGCAGCCAAGATCCTGGGACAGGGATGAATTCACCCCTCCACTTT. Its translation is CASSQDPGTGMNSPLHF.

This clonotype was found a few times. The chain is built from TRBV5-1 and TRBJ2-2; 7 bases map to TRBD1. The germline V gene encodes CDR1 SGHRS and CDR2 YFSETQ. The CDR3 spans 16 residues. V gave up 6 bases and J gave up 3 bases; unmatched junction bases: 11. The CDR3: CASTPLDRRYTGELFF. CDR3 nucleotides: TGCGCCAGCACCCCCTTGGACAGGAGGTACACCGGGGAGCTGTTTTTT.

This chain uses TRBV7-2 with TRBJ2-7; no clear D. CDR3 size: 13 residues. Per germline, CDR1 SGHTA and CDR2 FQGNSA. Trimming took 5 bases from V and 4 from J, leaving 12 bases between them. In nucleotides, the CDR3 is TGTGCCAGCAGCCCCCCCACCTCGTACGAGCAGTACGTC. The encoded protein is CASSPPTSYEQYV.

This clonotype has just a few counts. CDR3 nucleotide sequence: TGCGCCAGCAGCCAGGGTTGGACAGATACGCAGTATTTT. Its protein product is CASSQGWTDTQYF. The chain employs TRBV4-1 and TRBJ2-3; D gene unclear. The CDR3 has 13 amino acids. V lost 3 bases and J 3 bases, leaving 7 bases between the germline ends. Per germline, CDR1 MGHRA and CDR2 YSYEKL.